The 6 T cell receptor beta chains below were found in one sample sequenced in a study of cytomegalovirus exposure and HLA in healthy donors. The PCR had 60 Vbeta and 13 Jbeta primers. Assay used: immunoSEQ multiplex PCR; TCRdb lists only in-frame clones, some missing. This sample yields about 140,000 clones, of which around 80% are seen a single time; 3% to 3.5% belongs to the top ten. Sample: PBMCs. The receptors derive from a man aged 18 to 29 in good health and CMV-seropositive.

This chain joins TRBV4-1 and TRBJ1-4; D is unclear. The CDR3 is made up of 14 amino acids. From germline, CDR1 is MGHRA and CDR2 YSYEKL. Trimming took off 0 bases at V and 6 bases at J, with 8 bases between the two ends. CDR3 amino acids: CASSQDRRDEKLFF. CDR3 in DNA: TGCGCCAGCAGCCAAGATCGGCGGGATGAAAAACTGTTTTTT.

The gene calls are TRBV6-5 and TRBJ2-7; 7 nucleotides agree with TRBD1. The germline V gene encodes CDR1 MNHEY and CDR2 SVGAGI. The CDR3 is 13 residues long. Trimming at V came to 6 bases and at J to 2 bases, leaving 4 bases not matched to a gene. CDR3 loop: CASSGQAPYEQYF. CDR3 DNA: TGTGCCAGCAGCGGACAGGCCCCCTACGAGCAGTACTTC.

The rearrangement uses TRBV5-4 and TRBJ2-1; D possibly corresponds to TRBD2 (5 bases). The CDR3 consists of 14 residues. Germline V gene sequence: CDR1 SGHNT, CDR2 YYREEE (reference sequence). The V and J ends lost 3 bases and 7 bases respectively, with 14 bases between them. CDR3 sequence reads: CASSYLDPGNEQFF. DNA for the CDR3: TGTGCCAGCAGCTACCTGGACCCGGGGAATGAGCAGTTCTTC.

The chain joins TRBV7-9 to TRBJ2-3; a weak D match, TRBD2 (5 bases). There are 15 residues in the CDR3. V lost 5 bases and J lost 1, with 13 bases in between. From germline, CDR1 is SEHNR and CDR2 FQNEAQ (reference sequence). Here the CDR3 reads CASSPYKEGTDTQYF. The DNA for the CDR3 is TGTGCCAGCAGCCCATACAAGGAGGGCACAGATACGCAGTATTTT. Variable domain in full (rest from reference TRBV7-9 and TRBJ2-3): DTGVSQNPRHKITKRGQNVTFRCDPISEHNRLYWYRQTLGQGPEFLTYFQNEAQLEKSRLLSDRFSAERPKGSFSTLEIQRTEQGDSAMYLCASSPYKEGTDTQYFGPGTRLTVL.

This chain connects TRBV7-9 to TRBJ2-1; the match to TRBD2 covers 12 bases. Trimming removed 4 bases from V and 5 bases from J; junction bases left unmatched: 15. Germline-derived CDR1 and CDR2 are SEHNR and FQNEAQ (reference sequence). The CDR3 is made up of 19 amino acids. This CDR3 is CASSSGQRLLAGGNNEQFF. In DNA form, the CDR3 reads TGTGCCAGCAGCTCCGGACAGAGACTTCTAGCGGGAGGGAACAATGAGCAGTTCTTC.

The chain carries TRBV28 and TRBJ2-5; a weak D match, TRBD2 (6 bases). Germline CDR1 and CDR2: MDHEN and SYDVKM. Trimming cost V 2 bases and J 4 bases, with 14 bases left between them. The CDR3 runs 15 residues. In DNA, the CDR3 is TGTGCCAGCAGTTTACCATTAGGAGCGGGAGAGACCCAGTACTTC. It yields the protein CASSLPLGAGETQYF.